The clone carrying this T cell receptor (beta chain) was recorded many times. The junction and the germline gene differ at one end; a read error may be behind it. This record comes from a study of T-cell reconstitution after alpha-beta-depleted transplantation in children. This CDR3 contains 15 residues. From germline, CDR1 is MNHEY and CDR2 SVGAGI. Unique molecular identifiers were incorporated into the prepared TCRbeta library. TCRdb ran MiXCR on the PCR reads and lists one entry per CDR3 protein. This table has approximately 250,000 distinct CDR3 sequences, approximately 9.8% appearing once. The sequencing used PBMCs from the stem cell graft donor, collected from the stem cell graft. The clonotype originates from a human donor who donated a stem cell graft to a child with SCID. The V call is TRBV6-5, the J call TRBJ2-1, with D perhaps TRBD2 (5 bases). This CDR3 reads CASSYTLDSHNEQFF. DNA of the CDR3: TGTGCCAGCAGCTACACCCTGGACTCCCACAATGAGCAGTTCTTC.